A selection of T cell receptor beta chains follows, all from one sample in a study of blood T cell repertoires in COVID-19. TCRdb keeps only in-frame clones here, not all; method: immunoSEQ multiplex PCR. Here the sample spans about 56,000 clones, roughly 84% being singletons. The sample taken for sequencing was peripheral blood. The receptors derive from a woman aged 80 or over with acute or convalescent COVID-19. Both conserved end residues are part of each CDR3. A D gene is named only where the DNA matches it firmly. Size values are once, few and many counts, or a class for expanded clones, and some rows have none.

V gene,clone size,D gene,J gene,CDR3 DNA,CDR3 protein
TRBV3-1/TRBV3-2,-,-,TRBJ1-3,TGTGCCAGCAGCCTGACAGGCCTCTCTGGAAACACCATATATTTT,CASSLTGLSGNTIYF
TRBV12-3/TRBV12-4,-,-,TRBJ1-1,TGTGCCAGCAACTCTCAGGTGGACACTGAAGCTTTCTTT,CASNSQVDTEAFF
TRBV6-5,-,-,TRBJ2-7,TGTGCCAGCAGCGTTACACCCTCCGAGCAGTACTTC,CASSVTPSEQYF
TRBV6-5,-,-,TRBJ1-1,TGTGCCAGCAGTTATACCGGGAAGGCACCCGAAGCTTTCTTT,CASSYTGKAPEAFF
TRBV28,-,TRBD2,TRBJ2-5,TGTGCCAGCAGTATCCAGACTAGCTCCGGGACCCAGTACTTC,CASSIQTSSGTQYF
TRBV5-4,once,TRBD1,TRBJ1-1,TGTGCCAGCAGCTTCCCGATGGGACAGCCCACTGAAGCTTTCTTT,CASSFPMGQPTEAFF
TRBV6-6,few,-,TRBJ1-3,TGTGCCAGCACCCCCACAAATCCCAGCTCTGGAAACACCATATATTTT,CASTPTNPSSGNTIYF
TRBV9,-,-,TRBJ2-1,TGTGCCAGCAGCAAATTAGACTTTAATGAGCAGTTCTTC,CASSKLDFNEQFF
TRBV21-1,-,-,TRBJ2-4,TGTGCCAGCTCGCAGACAGTTACGGCCAAAAACATTCAGTACTTC,CASSQTVTAKNIQYF
TRBV5-4,-,-,TRBJ1-5,TGTGCCAGCAGCTCCAAGGGAGAAAATCAGCCCCAGCATTTT,CASSSKGENQPQHF
TRBV6-4,-,-,TRBJ1-1,TGTGCCAGCAGTGAGCGGGGTAACACTGAAGCTTTCTTT,CASSERGNTEAFF
TRBV18,once,-,TRBJ2-7,TGTGCCAGCTCACCAGAGAGACAGGGAGGGCAGTACTTC,CASSPERQGGQYF